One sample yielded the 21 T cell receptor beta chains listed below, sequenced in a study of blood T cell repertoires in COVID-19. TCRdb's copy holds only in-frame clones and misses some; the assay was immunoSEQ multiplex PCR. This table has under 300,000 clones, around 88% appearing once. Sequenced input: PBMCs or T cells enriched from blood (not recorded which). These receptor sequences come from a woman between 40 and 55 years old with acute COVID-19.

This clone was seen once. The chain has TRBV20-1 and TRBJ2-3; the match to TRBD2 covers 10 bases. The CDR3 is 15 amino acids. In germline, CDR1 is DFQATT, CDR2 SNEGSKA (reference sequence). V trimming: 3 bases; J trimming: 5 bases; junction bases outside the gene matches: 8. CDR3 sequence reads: CSASRLAGAEDTQYF. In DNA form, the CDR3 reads TGCAGTGCTAGTAGGCTAGCGGGAGCGGAAGATACGCAGTATTTT.

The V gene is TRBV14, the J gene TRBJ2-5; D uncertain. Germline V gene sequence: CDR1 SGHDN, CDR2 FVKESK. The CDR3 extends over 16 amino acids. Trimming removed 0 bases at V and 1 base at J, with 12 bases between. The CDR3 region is CASSQEFPGAQETQYF. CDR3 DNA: TGTGCCAGCAGCCAAGAGTTCCCGGGTGCCCAAGAGACCCAGTACTTC. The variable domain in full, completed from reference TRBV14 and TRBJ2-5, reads EAGVTQFPSHSVIEKGQTVTLRCDPISGHDNLYWYRRVMGKEIKFLLHFVKESKQDESGMPNNRFLAERTGGTYSTLKVQPAELEDSGVYFCASSQEFPGAQETQYFGPGTRLLVL.

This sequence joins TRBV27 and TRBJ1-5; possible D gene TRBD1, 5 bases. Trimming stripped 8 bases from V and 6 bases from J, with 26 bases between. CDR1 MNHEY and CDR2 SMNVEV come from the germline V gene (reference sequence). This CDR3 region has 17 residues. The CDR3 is CASVISGWGRTSQPQHF. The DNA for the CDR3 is TGTGCCAGCGTTATCTCCGGCTGGGGCCGGACCAGTCAGCCCCAGCATTTT.

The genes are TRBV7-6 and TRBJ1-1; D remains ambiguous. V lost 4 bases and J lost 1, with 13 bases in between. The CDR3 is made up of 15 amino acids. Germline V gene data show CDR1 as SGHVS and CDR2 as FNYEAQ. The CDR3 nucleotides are TGTGCCAGCAGCTCGTCCCCTTACAGGAACACTGAAGCTTTCTTT. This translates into CASSSSPYRNTEAFF.

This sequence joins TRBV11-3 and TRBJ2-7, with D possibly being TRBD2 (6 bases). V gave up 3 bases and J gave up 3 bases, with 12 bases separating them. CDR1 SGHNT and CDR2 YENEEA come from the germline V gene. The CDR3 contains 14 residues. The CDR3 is CASSFPGRNYEQYF. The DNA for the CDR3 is TGTGCCAGCAGCTTCCCAGGGAGGAACTACGAGCAGTACTTC.

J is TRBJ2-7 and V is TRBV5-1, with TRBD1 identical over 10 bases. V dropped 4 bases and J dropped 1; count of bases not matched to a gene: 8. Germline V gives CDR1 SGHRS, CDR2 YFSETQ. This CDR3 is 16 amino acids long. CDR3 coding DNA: TGCGCCAGCAGCCTAACCGGGACAGGGGTTTCCTACGAGCAGTACTTC. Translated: CASSLTGTGVSYEQYF.

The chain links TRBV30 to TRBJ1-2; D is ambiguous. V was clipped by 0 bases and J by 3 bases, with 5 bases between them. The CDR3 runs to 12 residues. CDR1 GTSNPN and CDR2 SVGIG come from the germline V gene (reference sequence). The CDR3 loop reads CAWSVSDYGYTF. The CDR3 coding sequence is TGTGCCTGGAGTGTGTCAGACTATGGCTACACCTTC.

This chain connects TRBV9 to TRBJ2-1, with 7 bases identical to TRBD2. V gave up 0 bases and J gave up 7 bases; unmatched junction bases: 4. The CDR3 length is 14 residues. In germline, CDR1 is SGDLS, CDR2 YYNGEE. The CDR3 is CASSVASGRNEQFF. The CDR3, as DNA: TGTGCCAGCAGCGTAGCTTCCGGGAGGAATGAGCAGTTCTTC.

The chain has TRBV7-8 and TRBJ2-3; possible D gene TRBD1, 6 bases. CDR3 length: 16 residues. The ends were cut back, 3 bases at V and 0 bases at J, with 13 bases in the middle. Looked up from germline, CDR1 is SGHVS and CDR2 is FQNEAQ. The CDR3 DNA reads TGTGCCAGCAGCTTGGGGGCAGACTTAAGCACAGATACGCAGTATTTT. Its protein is CASSLGADLSTDTQYF.

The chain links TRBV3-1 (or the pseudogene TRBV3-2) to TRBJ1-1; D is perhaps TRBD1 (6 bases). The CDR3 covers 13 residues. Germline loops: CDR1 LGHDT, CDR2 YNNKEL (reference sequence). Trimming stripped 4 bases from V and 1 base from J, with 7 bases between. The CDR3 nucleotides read TGTGCCAGCAGCCGGGGGCCGAACACTGAAGCTTTCTTT. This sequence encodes CASSRGPNTEAFF.

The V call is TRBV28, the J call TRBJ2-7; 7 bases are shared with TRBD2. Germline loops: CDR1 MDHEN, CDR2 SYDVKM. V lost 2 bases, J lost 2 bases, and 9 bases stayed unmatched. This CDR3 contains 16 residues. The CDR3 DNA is TGTGCCAGCAGTTTAGGGGCTAGCGGCATTACCTACGAGCAGTACTTC. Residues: CASSLGASGITYEQYF.

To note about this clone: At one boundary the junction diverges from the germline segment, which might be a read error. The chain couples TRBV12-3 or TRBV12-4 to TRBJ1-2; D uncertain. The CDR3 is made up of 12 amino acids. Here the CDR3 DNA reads TGTGCCAGCAGTTTTAGACCGCCCAGGCCCCACTTC. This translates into CASSFRPPRPHF.

The CDR3 DNA follows: TGTGCCTGGAGTACTCAGGTCAACACTGAAGCTTTCTTT. Translation: CAWSTQVNTEAFF. The V and J genes are TRBV30 and TRBJ1-1, with unresolved D. Germline V gene lookup returns CDR1 GTSNPN and CDR2 SVGIG (reference sequence). V was cut by 2 bases and J by 2 bases, with 9 bases left in between. This CDR3 is built from 13 residues.

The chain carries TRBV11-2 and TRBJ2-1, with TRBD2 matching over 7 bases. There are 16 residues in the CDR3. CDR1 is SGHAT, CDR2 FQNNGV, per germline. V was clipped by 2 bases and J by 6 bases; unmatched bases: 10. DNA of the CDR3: TGTGCCAGCAGCTTAAATTATGGGAGGGACCCCAATGAGCAGTTCTTC. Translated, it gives CASSLNYGRDPNEQFF.

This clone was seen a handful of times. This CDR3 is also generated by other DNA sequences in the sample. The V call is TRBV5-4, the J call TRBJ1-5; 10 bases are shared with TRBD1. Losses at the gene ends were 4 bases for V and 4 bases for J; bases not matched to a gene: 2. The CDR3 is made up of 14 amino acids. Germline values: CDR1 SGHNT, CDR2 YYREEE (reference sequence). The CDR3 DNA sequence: TGTGCCAGCAGCCCGGGACAGGGGAATCAGCCCCAGCATTTT. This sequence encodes CASSPGQGNQPQHF. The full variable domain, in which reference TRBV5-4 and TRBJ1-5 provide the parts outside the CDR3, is ETGVTQSPTHLIKTRGQQVTLRCSSQSGHNTVSWYQQALGQGPQFIFQYYREEENGRGNFPPRFSGLQFPNYSSELNVNALELDDSALYLCASSPGQGNQPQHFGDGTRLSIL.

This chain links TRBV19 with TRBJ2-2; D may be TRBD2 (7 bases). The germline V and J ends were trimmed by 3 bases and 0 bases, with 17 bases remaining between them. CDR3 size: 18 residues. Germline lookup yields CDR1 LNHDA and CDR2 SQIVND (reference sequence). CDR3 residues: CASSILFLGGANTGELFF. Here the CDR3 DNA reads TGTGCCAGTAGTATTCTTTTTCTAGGGGGGGCGAACACCGGGGAGCTGTTTTTT.

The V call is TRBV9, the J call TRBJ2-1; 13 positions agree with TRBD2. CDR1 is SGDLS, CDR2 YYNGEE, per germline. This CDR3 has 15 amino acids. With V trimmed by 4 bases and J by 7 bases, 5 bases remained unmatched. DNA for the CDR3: TGTGCCAGCAGCCCGGGACTAGCGGGATGGAATGAGCAGTTCTTC. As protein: CASSPGLAGWNEQFF.

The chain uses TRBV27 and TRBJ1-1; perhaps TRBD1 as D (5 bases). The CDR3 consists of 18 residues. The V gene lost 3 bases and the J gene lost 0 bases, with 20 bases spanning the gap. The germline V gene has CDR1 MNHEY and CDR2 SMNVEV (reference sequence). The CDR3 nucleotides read TGTGCCAGCAGTTTGGGGGGATGGAAGGGTATCATGAACACTGAAGCTTTCTTT. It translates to CASSLGGWKGIMNTEAFF.

The chain's CDR3 is CASSFDIEAEAFF. The CDR3 DNA sequence: TGTGCCAGCAGCTTCGATATCGAGGCTGAAGCTTTCTTT. J is TRBJ1-1 and V is TRBV7-9; D not certain. The germline V gene encodes CDR1 SEHNR and CDR2 FQNEAQ (reference sequence). V dropped 3 bases and J dropped 6 bases, with 11 bases sitting between them. CDR3 length: 13 residues.

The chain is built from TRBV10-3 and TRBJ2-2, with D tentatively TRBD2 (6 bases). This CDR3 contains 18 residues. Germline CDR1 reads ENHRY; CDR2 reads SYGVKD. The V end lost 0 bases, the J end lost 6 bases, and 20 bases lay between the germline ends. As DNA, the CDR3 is TGTGCCATCAGTGAGTCGGTCCAAGGAGGGCCGGTCTCCGGGGAGCTGTTTTTT. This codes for CAISESVQGGPVSGELFF.

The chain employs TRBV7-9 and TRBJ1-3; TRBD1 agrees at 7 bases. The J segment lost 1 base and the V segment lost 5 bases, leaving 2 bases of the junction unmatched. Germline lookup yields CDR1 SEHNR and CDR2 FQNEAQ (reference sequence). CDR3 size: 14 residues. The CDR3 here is CASSRDRSGNTIYF. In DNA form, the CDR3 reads TGTGCCAGCAGCAGGGACAGATCTGGAAACACCATATATTTT.